These T cell receptor beta chains were read from a single sample in a study of T cell responses to AZD1222 COVID-19 vaccine. Libraries were prepared by immunoSEQ multiplex PCR; TCRdb keeps only in-frame clonotypes and omits some of them. Altogether about 160,000 clones are present, more than 75% being singletons, with the ten largest covering 4.3%. The input for sequencing was peripheral blood, taken 28 days after the second AZD1222 dose. The receptors come from an adult who received the AZD1222 COVID-19 vaccine. The CDR3 runs from the conserved cysteine through the conserved F or W. A D gene is named only where the DNA matches it firmly. Clone size appears in some rows only: once, few, many, or a class for an expanded clone.

>TRBJ2-1|19|.|TRBD2|TRBV10-3
CAISAPPRSSGDNYNEQFF
TGTGCCATCAGTGCCCCCCCCCGGTCTAGCGGGGATAATTACAATGAGCAGTTCTTC
>TRBJ2-7|15|once|.|TRBV19
CASSISGAHSYEQYF
TGTGCCAGTAGTATTAGCGGCGCCCACTCCTACGAGCAGTACTTC
>TRBJ2-2|11|.|.|TRBV6-5
CASSPPRELFF
TGTGCCAGCAGCCCACCACGGGAGCTGTTTTTT
>TRBJ2-1|11|.|.|TRBV9
CASSVGVGMFF
TGTGCCAGCAGCGTAGGCGTGGGAATGTTCTTC
>TRBJ1-2|17|.|TRBD1|TRBV5-6
CASSLPRQGAWVDGYTF
TGTGCCAGCAGCTTGCCGAGACAGGGGGCTTGGGTGGATGGCTACACCTTC
>TRBJ1-6|14|.|.|TRBV7-3
CASSLIGDNSPLHF
TGTGCCAGCAGCTTAATAGGGGATAATTCACCCCTCCACTTT
>TRBJ1-1|12|.|.|TRBV4-1
CASSRERDGAFF
TGCGCCAGCAGCCGGGAGAGGGACGGAGCTTTCTTT
>TRBJ1-6|13|.|.|TRBV9
CASSVGGDSPLHF
TGTGCCAGCAGCGTAGGGGGGGATTCACCCCTCCACTTT
>TRBJ1-3|19|.|TRBD1|TRBV18
CASSPVGTGPRSSGNTIYF
TGTGCCAGCTCTCCCGTAGGGACAGGGCCAAGGAGCTCTGGAAACACCATATATTTT
>TRBJ1-1|11|once|.|TRBV12-3/TRBV12-4
CASSLTAEAFF
TGTGCCAGCAGCCTGACCGCTGAAGCTTTCTTT
>TRBJ1-2|15|few|.|TRBV5-1
CASSFGTTLNYGYTF
TGCGCCAGCAGCTTTGGGACAACTCTTAACTATGGCTACACCTTC
>TRBJ2-7|13|few|.|TRBV5-1
CASSFLLKDEQYF
TGCGCCAGCAGCTTCCTCCTGAAAGACGAGCAGTACTTC
>TRBJ1-2|14|once|.|TRBV2
CASSVGRNAYGYTF
TGTGCCAGCAGTGTAGGTCGGAACGCGTATGGCTACACCTTC
>TRBJ1-4|15|.|TRBD1|TRBV27
CASSPRTGYNEKLFF
TGTGCCAGCAGTCCCCGGACAGGTTATAATGAAAAACTGTTTTTT
>TRBJ2-3|19|.|.|TRBV11-3
CASSLGNYRQPSSTDTQYF
TGTGCCAGCAGCTTAGGTAACTACAGGCAACCCTCTAGCACAGATACGCAGTATTTT
>TRBJ1-2|12|.|.|TRBV5-1
CASRAESYGYTF
TGCGCCAGCAGAGCTGAGAGCTATGGCTACACCTTC
>TRBJ1-5|15|.|.|TRBV6-1
CASSEVTVSNQPQHF
TGTGCCAGCAGTGAAGTCACAGTTAGCAATCAGCCCCAGCATTTT
>TRBJ1-1|12|.|.|TRBV5-1
CASYLVNTEAFF
TGCGCCAGCTATTTGGTGAACACTGAAGCTTTCTTT
>TRBJ1-1|13|.|.|TRBV6-5
CASSLLTGTEAFF
TGTGCCAGCAGCTTACTTACAGGCACTGAAGCTTTCTTT
>TRBJ1-1|16|.|TRBD1|TRBV5-1
CASGTAGQNHRAEAFF
TGCGCCAGCGGAACTGCGGGACAGAACCACAGGGCTGAAGCTTTCTTT
>TRBJ1-2|15|.|.|TRBV27
CASSLGGQGVYGYTF
TGTGCCAGCAGTTTGGGGGGGCAGGGCGTCTATGGCTACACCTTC
>TRBJ1-6|15|.|TRBD1|TRBV6-5
CASNEDRAWPGPLHF
TGTGCCAGCAACGAAGACAGGGCCTGGCCGGGACCCCTCCACTTT
>TRBJ1-2|16|.|.|TRBV5-1
CASSSTTTGYNYGYTF
TGCGCCAGCAGCTCAACTACTACAGGTTACAACTATGGCTACACCTTC
>TRBJ2-7|12|.|TRBD1|TRBV2
CASRTGGPEQYF
TGTGCCTCCAGGACAGGTGGCCCCGAGCAGTACTTC
>TRBJ1-2|14|.|TRBD1|TRBV11-2
CASSPWTGKYGYTF
TGTGCCAGCAGCCCGTGGACAGGGAAGTATGGCTACACCTTC
>TRBJ1-4|15|.|.|TRBV5-6
CASSLVKGLGEKLFF
TGTGCCAGCAGCTTGGTGAAGGGCTTGGGGGAAAAACTGTTTTTT
>TRBJ2-5|11|.|.|TRBV24-1
CATRLKETQYF
TGTGCCACCAGACTGAAAGAGACCCAGTACTTC
>TRBJ2-1|14|.|.|TRBV19
CASSIGGGMYEQFF
TGTGCCAGTAGTATAGGAGGGGGTATGTATGAGCAGTTCTTC
>TRBJ1-2|12|few|.|TRBV6-2/TRBV6-3
CASSYTNYGYTF
TGTGCCAGCAGTTACACTAACTATGGCTACACCTTC
>TRBJ1-2|12|.|TRBD1|TRBV30
CAWSQGALGYTF
TGTGCCTGGTCCCAGGGGGCGCTCGGCTACACCTTC
>TRBJ2-3|14|.|TRBD2|TRBV2
CASHQRGGPGTQYF
TGTGCCAGCCACCAGCGGGGGGGCCCGGGTACGCAGTATTTT
>TRBJ1-2|13|once|TRBD1|TRBV6-6
CASSLAGGGGYTF
TGTGCCAGCAGCCTAGCAGGGGGGGGAGGCTACACCTTC
>TRBJ1-1|13|.|.|TRBV30
CAWSPTMNTEAFF
TGTGCCTGGAGTCCCACCATGAACACTGAAGCTTTCTTT
>TRBJ1-2|16|.|TRBD1|TRBV6-5
CASSYSGPGQGSGYTF
TGTGCCAGCAGTTACTCCGGCCCGGGACAGGGTTCGGGCTACACCTTC
>TRBJ2-7|14|.|.|TRBV10-2
CASSETMRTYEQYF
TGCGCCAGCAGTGAGACGATGCGAACCTACGAGCAGTACTTC
>TRBJ1-4|14|.|.|TRBV7-9
CASSLGGINEKLFF
TGTGCCAGCAGCTTAGGTGGGATTAATGAAAAACTGTTTTTT
>TRBJ1-6|15|.|TRBD1|TRBV18
CASSLGTVDNSPLHF
TGTGCCAGCTCACTTGGGACAGTAGACAATTCACCCCTCCACTTT
>TRBJ1-6|14|.|.|TRBV10-3
CAISGGTGNSPLHF
TGTGCCATCAGTGGGGGAACGGGAAATTCACCCCTCCACTTT
>TRBJ1-2|14|.|.|TRBV2
CASNSWGKRYGYTF
TGTGCCAGCAACTCTTGGGGGAAGCGCTATGGCTACACCTTC
>TRBJ2-5|14|.|.|TRBV6-6
CASRPGDMGGGLYF
TGTGCCAGCAGGCCCGGGGACATGGGCGGGGGTTTGTACTTC
>TRBJ1-6|13|.|.|TRBV12-3/TRBV12-4
CASSLQNYSPLHF
TGTGCCAGCAGCCTACAGAATTATTCACCCCTCCACTTT
>TRBJ1-1|17|.|.|TRBV4-1
CASSLLRGGFMNTEAFF
TGCGCCAGCAGCCTCCTACGCGGGGGCTTCATGAACACTGAAGCTTTCTTT